The following is a T cell receptor beta chain sequence with its context. This clonotype was recorded a few times. The clone's antigen remains unknown. No much larger clonotype is one base removed from it; base qualities were not supplied. The data are from a study of response to subunit inactivated influenza vaccine (dated by TCRdb to between 2017 and 2018). Background for the entire study: The study used deep quantitative T cell receptor repertoire profiling to track responses to a trivalent subunit inactivated influenza vaccine. General conclusions and limits of the study: It was suggested by the authors that each seasonal influenza vaccination may recruit only a limited number of new T cells.

Libraries were prepared through RT-PCR. The sequencer was an Illumina HiSeq 2500. The raw public reads went through TCRdb reprocessing: fastp at Q25, MiXCR clone calling, in-frame beta chains kept. One record per CDR3 amino acid sequence lists the most common genes and DNA. The sample yields under 750,000 distinct CDR3 sequences; around 11% were counted once. The ten biggest clones cover roughly 10% of the sample. Source: PBMCs from blood, taken on the day of vaccination. This TCR was sampled from a man aged 50 to 59 who received an inactivated influenza vaccine. Donor details come from another sample of the same person, matched by shared clones.

In nucleotides, the sequence is TGTGCCAGCAGTTTAGGGGGATCGGGGTCGGCCTACGAGCAGTACTTC. This yields the protein CASSLGGSGSAYEQYF. The chain was built from TRBV12-3 or TRBV12-4 and TRBJ2-7, with TRBD2 perhaps the D gene, on 5 matching bases. V and J lose 1 base and 2 bases, and a span of 15 bases separates them. From cysteine to phenylalanine, the CDR3 is 16 amino acids long. Left in the record is the CDR3 DNA by itself, 48 bases read in frame from the first base.